This passage covers 3 T cell receptor beta chains from one sample sequenced in a study of graft-versus-host responses after intestinal transplantation. TCRdb's copy holds only in-frame clones and misses some; the assay was immunoSEQ multiplex PCR. The repertoire has over 80,000 clones, roughly 91% of them found once; the top ten carry roughly 0.2%. Their recognized antigens are unknown. The starting material was unstimulated CD4+ T cells sorted from spleen or lymph node cells, obtained before transplant. These TCRs come from a human donor who was the organ donor for an intestinal transplant.

In this sample, this clone turned up once. The chain joins TRBV5-1 to TRBJ2-7; 10 nucleotides agree with TRBD1. With V trimmed by 6 bases and J by 2 bases, 14 bases remained unmatched. Germline loops: CDR1 SGHRS, CDR2 YFSETQ. The CDR3 contains 17 residues. In DNA form, the CDR3 reads TGCGCCAGCATGGAGGGACAGGGGCCTATTATCGCCTACGAGCAGTACTTC. Amino acids: CASMEGQGPIIAYEQYF.

This sequence joins TRBV19 and TRBJ2-1; perhaps TRBD1 as D (5 bases). CDR3 size: 13 residues. Trimming removed 5 bases at V and 5 bases at J, with 10 bases between. The germline V gene has CDR1 LNHDA and CDR2 SQIVND (reference sequence). The CDR3 is CASSRQGDNEQFF. The CDR3 DNA is TGTGCCAGTAGTCGTCAGGGCGACAATGAGCAGTTCTTC.

Here the CDR3 DNA reads TGTGCCAGTAGTTCCGGATTACAGGGGACCCAGTACTTC. The encoded protein is CASSSGLQGTQYF. This chain links TRBV19 with TRBJ2-5; maybe TRBD1 (6 bases). Trimming removed 5 bases from V and 7 bases from J, with 14 bases in between. Germline V CDR1 and CDR2: LNHDA, SQIVND (reference sequence). The CDR3 runs to 13 residues.